Sequencing of this TCR beta chain was carried out in a study of T-cell reconstitution after alpha-beta-depleted transplantation in children. This CDR3 contains 15 residues. The junction had 10 bases not matched to a gene; V was cut back by 0 bases and J by 7 bases. The V gene's germline CDR1 is DFQATT and CDR2 SNEGSKA (reference sequence). Unique molecular identifiers were used to barcode this TCRbeta library. Each CDR3 protein is one row after TCRdb ran MiXCR on the PCR reads. This table has 500,000 to 750,000 distinct CDR3 sequences, about a quarter appearing once. This clonotype originated in a boy under two years old with Wiskott-Aldrich syndrome, due to receive a stem cell transplant. The source was PBMCs, collected before TCRalphabeta/CD19-depleted stem cell transplant. The chain carries TRBV20-1 and TRBJ2-7, with 9 bases aligning to TRBD2. CDR3 nucleotide sequence: TGCAGTGCTAGAGATGGAGGCGGGAGGGCTAGAGAGCAGTACTTC. This codes for CSARDGGGRAREQYF.